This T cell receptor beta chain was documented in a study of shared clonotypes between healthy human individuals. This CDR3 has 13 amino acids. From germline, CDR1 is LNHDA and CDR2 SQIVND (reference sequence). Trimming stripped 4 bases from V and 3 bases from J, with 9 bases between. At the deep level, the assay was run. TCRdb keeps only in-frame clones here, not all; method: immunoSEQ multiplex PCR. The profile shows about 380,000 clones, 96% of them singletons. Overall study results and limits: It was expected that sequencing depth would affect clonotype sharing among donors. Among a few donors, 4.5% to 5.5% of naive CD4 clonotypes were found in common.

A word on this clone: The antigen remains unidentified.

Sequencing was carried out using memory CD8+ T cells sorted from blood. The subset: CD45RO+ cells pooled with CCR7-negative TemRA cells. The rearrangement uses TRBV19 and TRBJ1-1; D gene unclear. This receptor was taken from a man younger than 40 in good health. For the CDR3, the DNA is TGTGCCAGTAGTAGTTCCCTAGACACTGAAGCTTTCTTT. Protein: CASSSSLDTEAFF.